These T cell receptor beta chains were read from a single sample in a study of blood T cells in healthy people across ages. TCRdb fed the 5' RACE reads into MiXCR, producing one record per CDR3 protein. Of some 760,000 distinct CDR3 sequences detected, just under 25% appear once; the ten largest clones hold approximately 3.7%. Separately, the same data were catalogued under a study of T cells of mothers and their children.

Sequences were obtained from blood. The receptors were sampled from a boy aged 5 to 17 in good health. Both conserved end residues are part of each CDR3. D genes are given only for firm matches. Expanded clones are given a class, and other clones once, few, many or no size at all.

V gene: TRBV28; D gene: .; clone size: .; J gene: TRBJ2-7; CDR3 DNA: TGTGCCAGCAGTTTACCATTACAGAGCCACGAGCAGTACTTC; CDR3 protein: CASSLPLQSHEQYF
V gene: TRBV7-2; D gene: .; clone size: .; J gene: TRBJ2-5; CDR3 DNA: TGTGCCAGCAGCCATTGGGGGCGGCAAGAGACCCAGTACTTT; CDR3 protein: CASSHWGRQETQYF
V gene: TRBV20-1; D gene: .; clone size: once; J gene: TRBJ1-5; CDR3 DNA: TGCAGTGCTAGGAGGAGGGGAGGAGAAAACAATCAGCCCCAGCATTTT; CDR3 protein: CSARRRGGENNQPQHF
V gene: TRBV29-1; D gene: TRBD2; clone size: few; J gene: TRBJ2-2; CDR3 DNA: TGCAGCGTTGTCCTCGGGGACTACCTACCGAACACCGGGGAGCTGTTTTTT; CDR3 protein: CSVVLGDYLPNTGELFF
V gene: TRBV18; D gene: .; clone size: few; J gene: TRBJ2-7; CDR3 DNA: TGTGCCAGCTCACCCCAAGGTGACTCCTACGAGCAGTACTTC; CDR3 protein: CASSPQGDSYEQYF
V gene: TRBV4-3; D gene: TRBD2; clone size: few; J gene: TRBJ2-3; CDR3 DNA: TGCGCCAGCAGCCAAGAAATTGGTCCTAGCGGGAGTTTAACAGATACGCAGTATTTT; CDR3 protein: CASSQEIGPSGSLTDTQYF
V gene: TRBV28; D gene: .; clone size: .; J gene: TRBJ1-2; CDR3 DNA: TGTGCCAGCAGGTTCGACAGGACAAGCGGCTACACCTTC; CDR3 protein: CASRFDRTSGYTF
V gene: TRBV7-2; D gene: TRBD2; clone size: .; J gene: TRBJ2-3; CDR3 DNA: TGTGCCAGCAGCTTAGGAGGGACTAGACGAGCTACGCAGTATTTT; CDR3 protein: CASSLGGTRRATQYF
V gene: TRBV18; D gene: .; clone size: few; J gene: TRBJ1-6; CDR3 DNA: TGTGCCAGCTCATCGACAGTTTATTCACCCCTCCACTTT; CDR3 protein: CASSSTVYSPLHF
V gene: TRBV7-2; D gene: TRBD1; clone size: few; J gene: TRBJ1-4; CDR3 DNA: TGTGCCAGCAGCTCTCCTCCAGGGGGCAGAACTAATGAAAAACTGTTTTTT; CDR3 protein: CASSSPPGGRTNEKLFF
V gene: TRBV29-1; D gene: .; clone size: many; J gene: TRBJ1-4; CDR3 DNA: TGCAGCGCCCGGACCTTCACTAATGAAAAACTGTTTTTT; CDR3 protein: CSARTFTNEKLFF
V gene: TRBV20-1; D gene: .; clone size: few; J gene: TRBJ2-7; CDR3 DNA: TGCAGTGCCCGGACAGTTGACGAGCAGTACTTC; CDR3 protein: CSARTVDEQYF
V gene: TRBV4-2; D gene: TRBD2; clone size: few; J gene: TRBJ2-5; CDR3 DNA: TGTGCCAGCAGCCAAGAACTAGCGGGACGAGAGACCCAGTACTTC; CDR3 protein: CASSQELAGRETQYF
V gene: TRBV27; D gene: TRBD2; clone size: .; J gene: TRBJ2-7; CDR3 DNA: TGTGCCAGCAGTCCCCGGGGAGGGCCCAGCTACGAGCAGTACTTC; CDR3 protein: CASSPRGGPSYEQYF
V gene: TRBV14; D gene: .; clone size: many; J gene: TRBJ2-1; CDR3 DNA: TGTGCCAGCAGCCAAGTCCCCGGTGGGGTCTACAATGAGCAGTTCTTC; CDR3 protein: CASSQVPGGVYNEQFF
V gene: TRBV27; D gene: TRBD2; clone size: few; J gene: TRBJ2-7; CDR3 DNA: TGTGCCAGCAGTTTAGCGGGAGGACGGAACGAGCAGTACTTC; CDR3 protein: CASSLAGGRNEQYF
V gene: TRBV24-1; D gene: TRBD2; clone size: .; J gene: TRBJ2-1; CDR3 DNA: TGTGCCACCAGTGATTTGGGCGGGGGGGCAAATGAGCAGTTCTTC; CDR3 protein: CATSDLGGGANEQFF
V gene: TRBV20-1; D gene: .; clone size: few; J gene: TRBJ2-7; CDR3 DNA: TGCAGTGCTAGAGATCTCACGGCAGCCACCCACTACGAGCAGTACTTC; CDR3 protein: CSARDLTAATHYEQYF
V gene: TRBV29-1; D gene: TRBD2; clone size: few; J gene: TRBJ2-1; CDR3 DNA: TGCAGCGTTGAGGAAGCGGGGGTCATCAATGAGCAGTTCTTC; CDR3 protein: CSVEEAGVINEQFF
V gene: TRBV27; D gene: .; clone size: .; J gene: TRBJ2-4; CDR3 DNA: TGTGCCAGCAGCACCATACTAGGGACCCAGGGAGCCAAAAACATTCAGTACTTC; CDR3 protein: CASSTILGTQGAKNIQYF
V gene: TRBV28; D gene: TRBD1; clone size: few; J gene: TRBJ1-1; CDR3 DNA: TGTGCCAGCAGTTCGCCGGGACAGGGGCTTAACACCGAAGCTTTCTTT; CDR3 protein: CASSSPGQGLNTEAFF
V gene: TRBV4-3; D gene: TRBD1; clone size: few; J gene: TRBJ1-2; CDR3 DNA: TGCGCCAGCAGCCAAGACTTCAGGGGGCCGGGGTATGGCTACACCTTC; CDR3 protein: CASSQDFRGPGYGYTF